The 5 T cell receptor beta chains given below trace back to one sample, sequenced in a study of blood T cell repertoires in COVID-19. Using immunoSEQ multiplex PCR, the repertoire was profiled, and TCRdb retains in-frame clones only, with some absent. The profile covers about 92,000 clones, with about 85% appearing a single time and approximately 13% taken by the ten largest. Sample: peripheral blood. The source of these receptors is a human donor in a cohort sampled during active COVID-19.

J is TRBJ2-2 and V is TRBV2, with 10 nucleotides matching TRBD2. Germline loops: CDR1 SNHLY, CDR2 FYNNEI. Unmatched junction bases numbered 9, after V lost 1 base and J lost 4 bases. The CDR3 runs 18 residues. Here the CDR3 reads CASSEEGPSGRGTGELFF. The CDR3 DNA is TGTGCCAGCAGTGAAGAAGGACCCAGCGGGAGGGGCACCGGGGAGCTGTTTTTT.

The chain joins TRBV6-2 or TRBV6-3 to TRBJ1-1; D is ambiguous. This CDR3 is 14 amino acids long. Trimming pared 2 bases from V and 0 bases from J, leaving 7 bases between. Germline CDR1 is MNHEY and CDR2 is SVGEGT. DNA of the CDR3: TGTGCCAGCAGTTACAATCTAATGAACACTGAAGCTTTCTTT. Encoded protein: CASSYNLMNTEAFF.

The V call is TRBV6-5, the J call TRBJ1-1; D may be TRBD1 (6 bases). The CDR3 contains 14 residues. V was shortened by 4 bases and J by 3 bases, with 12 bases between the two germline ends. The germline CDR1 and CDR2 sequences are MNHEY and SVGAGI. DNA for the CDR3: TGTGCCAGCAGTTGGACAGAGGGGGACACTGAAGCTTTCTTT. It codes for CASSWTEGDTEAFF.

For the CDR3, the DNA is TGTGCCAGCAGCTTAATGACTGTTTCCTACGAGCAGTACTTC. This sequence encodes CASSLMTVSYEQYF. The chain joins TRBV5-6 to TRBJ2-7, with unresolved D. The germline V gene has CDR1 SGHDT and CDR2 YYEEEE. Trimming removed 2 bases from V and 1 base from J, with 10 bases in between. The length of the CDR3 is 14 residues.

The rearrangement joins TRBV5-1 to TRBJ2-3; tentatively, D is TRBD1 (6 bases). This CDR3 is 16 amino acids long. V shed 4 bases and J shed 0 bases, with 15 bases lying between them. Germline V gene lookup returns CDR1 SGHRS and CDR2 YFSETQ. This CDR3 reads CASSPDRPSSTDTQYF. The CDR3, as DNA: TGCGCCAGCAGCCCGGACAGACCTTCCAGCACAGATACGCAGTATTTT.